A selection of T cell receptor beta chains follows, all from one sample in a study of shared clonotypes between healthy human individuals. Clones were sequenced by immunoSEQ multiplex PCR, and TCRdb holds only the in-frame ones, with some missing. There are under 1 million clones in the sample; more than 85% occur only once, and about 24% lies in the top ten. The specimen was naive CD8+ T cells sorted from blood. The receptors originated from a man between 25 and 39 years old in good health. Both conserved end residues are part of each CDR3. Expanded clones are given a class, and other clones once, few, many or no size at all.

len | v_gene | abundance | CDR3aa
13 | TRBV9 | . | CASSPSTGGSPIF
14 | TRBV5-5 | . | CASSQGQLSYEQYF
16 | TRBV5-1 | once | CASSPTPSFQGRGYTF
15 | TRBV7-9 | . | CASSLRQDSNQPQHF
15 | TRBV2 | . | CANILTSARHNEQFF
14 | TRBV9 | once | CASSRGEAGYGYTF
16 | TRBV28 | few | CASSLMTDSSNQPQHF
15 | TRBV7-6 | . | CASSISGTGVYEQYF
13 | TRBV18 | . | CASSPGGGFEQYF
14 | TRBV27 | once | CASSPGQGFYEQYF
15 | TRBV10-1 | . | CASSSGTGKYNEQFF
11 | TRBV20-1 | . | CSARQVNEQFF
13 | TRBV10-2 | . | CASSDGSRVEQYF
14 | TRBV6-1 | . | CASSEPRDAHEQFF
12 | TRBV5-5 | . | CASSPAVSEQFF
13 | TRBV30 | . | CAWSRENPIRQYF
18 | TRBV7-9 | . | CASSARLPGEALFDEQFF
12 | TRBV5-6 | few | CASSLSGQPQHF
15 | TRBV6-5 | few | CASRSTTGAGNTIYF
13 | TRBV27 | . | CASSLMLSTEAFF
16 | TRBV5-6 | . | CASSPAIEGWIKGQFF
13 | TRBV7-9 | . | CASSSDSGNTIYF
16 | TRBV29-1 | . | CSVERLADASYNEQFF
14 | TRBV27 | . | CASREGGDYNEQFF
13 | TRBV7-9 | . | CASSLGTTYEQYF
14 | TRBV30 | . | CAWDGEGHYHEQYF
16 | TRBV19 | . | CASLGNRDSVYNEQFF
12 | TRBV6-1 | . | CASRPSTTEAFF
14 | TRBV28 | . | CASRSGAGTDTQYF
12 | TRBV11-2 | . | CASSFTGAEAFF
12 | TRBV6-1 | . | CASSEVDYEQYF
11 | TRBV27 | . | CASSLGPEQFF
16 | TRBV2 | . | CASSQVGTGAINEQFF
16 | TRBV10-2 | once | CATLGRLAGETNEQFF
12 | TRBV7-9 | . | CASSFQAHEQFF
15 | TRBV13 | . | CASSLGGQAPDTQYF
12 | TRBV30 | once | CAGSGRSYEQYF
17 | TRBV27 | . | CASSLIGGTGYTGELFF
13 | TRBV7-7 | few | CASSKGNEDEQYF
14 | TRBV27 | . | CASSPGIFNTEAFF
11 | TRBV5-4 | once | CASSLDHEQYF